Listed here are 20 T cell receptor beta chains from one sample, sequenced in a study of T cell responses to AZD1222 COVID-19 vaccine. The protocol was immunoSEQ multiplex PCR, while the TCRdb copy is restricted to in-frame clones and leaves out a portion. In the table there are roughly 100,000 clones, 91% of which are singletons. The source material was peripheral blood, sampled on day 0 of AZD1222 vaccination. The origin of the receptors is an adult in good health.

The chain has TRBV30 and TRBJ1-5, with 8 positions matching TRBD1. The length of the CDR3 is 15 residues. Germline V gene data show CDR1 as GTSNPN and CDR2 as SVGIG (reference sequence). Trimming removed 4 bases from V and 7 bases from J; junction bases left unmatched: 12. CDR3 amino acids: CAWKDSTGGNQPQHF. The CDR3 DNA reads as TGTGCCTGGAAAGACTCCACAGGGGGAAACCAGCCCCAGCATTTT. The whole variable domain, remainder taken from reference TRBV30 and TRBJ1-5, is SQTIHQWPATLVQPVGSPLSLECTVEGTSNPNLYWYRQAAGRGLQLLFYSVGIGQISSEVPQNLSASRPQDRQFILSSKKLLLSDSGFYLCAWKDSTGGNQPQHFGDGTRLSIL.

Here the CDR3 DNA reads TGTGCCACAGGGGGACCATTCGACGAGCAGTACTTC. Translation: CATGGPFDEQYF. The chain joins TRBV15 to TRBJ2-7, with a tentative D call TRBD1 (6 bases). CDR1 LNHNV and CDR2 YYDKDF come from the germline V gene (reference sequence). V dropped 9 bases and J dropped 5 bases, with 14 bases sitting between them. The CDR3 is 12 amino acids.

The chain employs TRBV10-3 and TRBJ1-1; TRBD1 aligns across 8 bases. The CDR3 length is 12 residues. Germline loops: CDR1 ENHRY, CDR2 SYGVKD. V was clipped by 2 bases and J by 7 bases; unmatched bases: 0. The CDR3 DNA reads as TGTGCCATCAGTGAGGACAGGGGTGAAGCTTTCTTT. Encoded protein: CAISEDRGEAFF.

This clone was recorded only once. CDR3 DNA sequence: TGTGCCAGCACATCCGGGGGTGGTATCACAGATACGCAGTATTTT. Translated: CASTSGGGITDTQYF. The J gene is TRBJ2-3, the V gene TRBV25-1; a weak D match, TRBD2 (6 bases). V was pared by 7 bases and J by 2 bases, with 16 bases between. CDR3 length: 15 residues. Germline V gene sequence: CDR1 MGHDK, CDR2 SYGVNS.

This sequence joins TRBV20-1 and TRBJ2-7, with 8 bases aligning to TRBD1. Germline trimming cut 3 bases from V and 5 bases from J; bases unmatched to any gene: 9. The CDR3 is 14 amino acids. The germline CDR1 and CDR2 sequences are DFQATT and SNEGSKA (reference sequence). As DNA, the CDR3 is TGCAGTGCTAGTGACCGGGACAGGCTGAACGAGCAGTACTTC. Protein sequence: CSASDRDRLNEQYF.

V usage is TRBV28 and J usage is TRBJ2-7, with 12 bases lining up with TRBD1. The germline V gene has CDR1 MDHEN and CDR2 SYDVKM. The CDR3 has 15 residues. V lost 4 bases, J lost 7 bases, and 8 bases stayed unmatched. The CDR3 DNA reads as TGTGCCAGCAGTTCGCCGGGACAGGGGGCGAGGGAGCAGTACTTC. Encoded protein: CASSSPGQGAREQYF. Using reference TRBV28 and TRBJ2-7 for the parts outside the CDR3, the full variable domain is DVKVTQSSRYLVKRTGEKVFLECVQDMDHENMFWYRQDPGLGLRLIYFSYDVKMKEKGDIPEGYSVSREKKERFSLILESASTNQTSMYLCASSSPGQGAREQYFGPGTRLTVT.

The chain is built from TRBV19 and TRBJ1-1; 8 bases fit TRBD1. The CDR3 is 15 amino acids. After removal of 0 bases from V and 1 base from J, the junction contained 1 base not matched to a gene. CDR1 LNHDA and CDR2 SQIVND come from the germline V gene (reference sequence). CDR3 DNA sequence: TGTGCCAGTAGTATAGACAGGGGGCCGAACACTGAAGCTTTCTTT. Translated: CASSIDRGPNTEAFF.

The J gene is TRBJ2-7, the V gene TRBV30; 12 bases are shared with TRBD1. The CDR3 contains 18 residues. V lost 3 bases, J lost 2 bases, and 14 bases stayed unmatched. Germline CDR1 GTSNPN, CDR2 SVGIG (reference sequence). The CDR3 here is CAWSRIGTGGLTPYEQYF. CDR3 nucleotides: TGTGCCTGGAGCCGTATTGGGACAGGGGGCCTGACTCCCTACGAGCAGTACTTC.

The rearrangement links TRBV28 to TRBJ1-5; D is ambiguous. The V and J ends lost 2 bases and 2 bases respectively, with 7 bases between them. CDR1 is MDHEN, CDR2 SYDVKM, per germline. This CDR3 is 14 amino acids long. In DNA, the CDR3 is TGTGCCAGCAGTTTAGGGGTTGGCAATCAGCCCCAGCATTTT. Translation: CASSLGVGNQPQHF. The complete variable domain, with remaining parts taken from reference TRBV28 and TRBJ1-5, reads DVKVTQSSRYLVKRTGEKVFLECVQDMDHENMFWYRQDPGLGLRLIYFSYDVKMKEKGDIPEGYSVSREKKERFSLILESASTNQTSMYLCASSLGVGNQPQHFGDGTRLSIL.

The gene calls are TRBV18 and TRBJ2-4; TRBD1 matches 8 bases. This CDR3 comprises 13 residues. Trimming took 4 bases from V and 13 from J; bases not matched to a gene: 9. Germline V gene sequence: CDR1 KGHSH, CDR2 LQKENI. CDR3: CASSQGQGEVQYF. DNA for the CDR3: TGTGCCAGCTCACAAGGACAGGGAGAGGTCCAGTACTTC.

This chain links TRBV9 with TRBJ1-6; D is ambiguous. V gave up 0 bases and J gave up 8 bases, with 6 bases separating them. The CDR3 is 13 residues long. Germline V gene data show CDR1 as SGDLS and CDR2 as YYNGEE. In DNA, the CDR3 is TGTGCCAGCAGCGTAGCTGACTATTCACCCCTCCACTTT. Residues: CASSVADYSPLHF.

This clone was counted a single time. The rearrangement links TRBV28 to TRBJ2-1; D unclear. The V and J ends lost 8 bases and 4 bases respectively, with 15 bases between them. The CDR3 runs to 14 residues. CDR1 MDHEN and CDR2 SYDVKM come from the germline V gene. The CDR3 DNA is TGTGCCAGCGCTATCCTCCCTTCGTACAATGAGCAGTTCTTC. It yields the protein CASAILPSYNEQFF.

This clone was detected once. This sample includes further DNA sequences coding for the same CDR3. The chain is built from TRBV9 and TRBJ2-1; no clear D gene. Trimming shortened V by 1 base and J by 4 bases, and 9 bases separated the two germline ends. The CDR3 is 14 residues long. Germline CDR1 SGDLS, CDR2 YYNGEE. CDR3 protein: CASSVRSSYNEQFF. CDR3 DNA sequence: TGTGCCAGCAGCGTAAGGAGCAGTTACAATGAGCAGTTCTTC.

J is TRBJ2-7 and V is TRBV5-5; unclear D gene. The CDR3 is 13 residues long. Trimming took 4 bases from V and 7 from J, leaving 15 bases between them. Germline assignment: CDR1 SGHKS and CDR2 YYEKEE (reference sequence). The CDR3 coding sequence is TGTGCCAGCAGCCCTCTACCTGGGGAAGAGCAGTACTTC. Encoded protein: CASSPLPGEEQYF.

This clone was counted a single time. V is TRBV28 and J is TRBJ1-1; tentatively, D is TRBD1 (6 bases). The CDR3 totals 14 residues. Looked up from germline, CDR1 is MDHEN and CDR2 is SYDVKM. V dropped 3 bases and J dropped 0 bases, with 8 bases sitting between them. The CDR3 DNA sequence: TGTGCCAGCAGTTTCGGACAGATGAACACTGAAGCTTTCTTT. Its translation is CASSFGQMNTEAFF.

This sequence joins TRBV27 and TRBJ2-7; 10 bases align to TRBD1. The CDR3 extends over 13 amino acids. Germline V gives CDR1 MNHEY, CDR2 SMNVEV (reference sequence). V lost 6 bases to trimming and J lost 4 bases; unmatched junction nucleotides: 3. The CDR3 protein is CASRGTGEYEQYF. As DNA, the CDR3 is TGTGCCAGCAGGGGGACAGGGGAGTACGAGCAGTACTTC.

V gene TRBV5-4 combines with J gene TRBJ2-3, with D hard to call. The CDR3 covers 12 residues. The germline V gene encodes CDR1 SGHNT and CDR2 YYREEE (reference sequence). With 4 bases removed from V and 0 bases from J, the gap between germline ends came to 3 bases. This CDR3 reads CASSLSTDTQYF. The CDR3 DNA reads as TGTGCCAGCAGCCTTAGCACAGATACGCAGTATTTT.

The V gene is TRBV10-3, the J gene TRBJ2-5; 13 nucleotides agree with TRBD2. Germline V gives CDR1 ENHRY, CDR2 SYGVKD. The V and J ends lost 0 bases and 4 bases, in that order; junction bases with no gene match: 5. The CDR3 consists of 17 residues. The CDR3, as DNA: TGTGCCATCAGTGAGTCATGGACTAGCGGGAGAGTAGAGACCCAGTACTTC. Protein: CAISESWTSGRVETQYF.

The chain carries TRBV30 and TRBJ1-2; D unresolved. Germline V CDR1 and CDR2: GTSNPN, SVGIG (reference sequence). V lost 1 base and J 8 bases, leaving 8 bases between the germline ends. CDR3 length equals 11 residues. In nucleotides, the CDR3 is TGTGCCTGGAGTGCCGGGTACGGCTACACCTTC. This encodes CAWSAGYGYTF.

The chain carries TRBV3-1 (or the pseudogene TRBV3-2) and TRBJ2-7; a possible D gene is TRBD1 (6 bases). The CDR3 has 14 residues. V gave up 1 base and J gave up 4 bases, with 11 bases separating them. Germline values: CDR1 LGHDT, CDR2 YNNKEL (reference sequence). The CDR3 is CASSQAGAGYEQYF. In DNA form, the CDR3 reads TGTGCCAGCAGCCAAGCAGGGGCCGGGTACGAGCAGTACTTC.